There are a few counts of the clone carrying this T cell receptor (beta chain). Its antigen remains unidentified. With a J-beta primer mix and a sample-barcoded 5' primer, a second PCR ran about 7 to 12 cycles. Each cDNA was tagged by a template-switch adaptor containing 12 random nucleotides. TCRdb itself ran the 5' RACE reads through MiXCR, one entry per CDR3 protein. The sample contains under 950,000 distinct CDR3 sequences, around a fifth of which appear only once. The data stem from a study of blood T cells in healthy people across ages. The germline V and J ends were trimmed by 3 bases and 2 bases, with 16 bases remaining between them. The CDR3 extends over 16 amino acids. CDR1 LGHNT and CDR2 FRNRAP come from the germline V gene. Study-wide findings and caveats: Observed TCR beta diversity showed a strong correlation with the percentage of naive T cells as measured by flow cytometry. Significant beta diversity loss was already apparent by age about 39, declining roughly linearly. Using unsorted PBMCs precluded a conclusive naive versus antigen-experienced comparison.

The sample taken for sequencing was blood. J is TRBJ2-5 and V is TRBV12-5; a possible D gene is TRBD2 (7 bases). The clonotype was recovered from a man between 65 and 79 years old in good health. Written as DNA, the CDR3 is TGTGCTAGTGGTTTCCTTCCGGGGGGCCCACAAGAGACCCAGTACTTC. It translates to CASGFLPGGPQETQYF.